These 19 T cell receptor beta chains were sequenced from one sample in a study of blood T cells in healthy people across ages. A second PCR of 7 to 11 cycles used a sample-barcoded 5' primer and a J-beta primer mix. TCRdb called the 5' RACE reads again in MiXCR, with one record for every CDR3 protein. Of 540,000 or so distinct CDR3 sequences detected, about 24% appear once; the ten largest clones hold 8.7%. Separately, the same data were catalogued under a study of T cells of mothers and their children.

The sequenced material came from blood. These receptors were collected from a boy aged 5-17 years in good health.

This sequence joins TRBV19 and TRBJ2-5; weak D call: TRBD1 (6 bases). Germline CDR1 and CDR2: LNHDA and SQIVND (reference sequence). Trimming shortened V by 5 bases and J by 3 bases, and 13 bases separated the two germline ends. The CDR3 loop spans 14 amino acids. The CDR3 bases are TGTGCCAGTAGTCCCCAGGGGAGAAAAGAGACCCAGTACTTC. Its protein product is CASSPQGRKETQYF.

In nucleotides, the CDR3 is TGCAGCGTGCGAGGGTCCGGCGGAAACACCATATATTTT. This encodes CSVRGSGGNTIYF. V and J are TRBV29-1 and TRBJ1-3; D remains ambiguous. The V end was cut by 6 bases, the J end by 4 bases, with 13 bases between. CDR3 length equals 13 residues. Germline values: CDR1 SQVTM, CDR2 ANQGSEA.

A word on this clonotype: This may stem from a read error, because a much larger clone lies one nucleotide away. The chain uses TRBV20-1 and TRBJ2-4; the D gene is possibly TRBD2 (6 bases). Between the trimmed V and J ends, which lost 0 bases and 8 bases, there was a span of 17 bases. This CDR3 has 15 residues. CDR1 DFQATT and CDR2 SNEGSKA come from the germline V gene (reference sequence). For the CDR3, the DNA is TGCAGTGCTAGAGATCCCACCGGGGGTAGGGACATTCAGTACTTC. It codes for CSARDPTGGRDIQYF.

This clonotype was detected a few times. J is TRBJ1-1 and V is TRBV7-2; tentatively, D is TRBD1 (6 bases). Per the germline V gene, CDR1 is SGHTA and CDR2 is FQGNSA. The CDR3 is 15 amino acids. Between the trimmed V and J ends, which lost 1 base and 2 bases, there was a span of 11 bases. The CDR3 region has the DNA TGTGCCAGCAGCTTAGAAGGGACACTTAACACTGAAGCTTTCTTT. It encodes CASSLEGTLNTEAFF. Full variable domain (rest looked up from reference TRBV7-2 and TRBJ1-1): GAGVSQSPSNKVTEKGKDVELRCDPISGHTALYWYRQSLGQGLEFLIYFQGNSAPDKSGLPSDRFSAERTGGSVSTLTIQRTQQEDSAVYLCASSLEGTLNTEAFFGQGTRLTVV.

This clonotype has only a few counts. CDR3 region: CASSFTGAEQFF. In DNA, the CDR3 is TGTGCCAGCAGCTTTACAGGGGCCGAGCAGTTCTTC. The chain uses TRBV7-9 and TRBJ2-1, with 7 positions matching TRBD1. This CDR3 is 12 amino acids long. Germline V lookup: CDR1 SEHNR, CDR2 FQNEAQ (reference sequence). V lost 3 bases and J lost 10; bases outside the gene matches: 3.

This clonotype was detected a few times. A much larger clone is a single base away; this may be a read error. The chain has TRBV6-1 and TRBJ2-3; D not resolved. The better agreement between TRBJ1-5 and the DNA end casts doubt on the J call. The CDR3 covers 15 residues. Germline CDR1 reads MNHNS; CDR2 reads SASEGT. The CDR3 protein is CASSDWGGYTDTQHF. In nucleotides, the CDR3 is TGTGCCAGCAGTGACTGGGGAGGCTACACAGATACGCAGCATTTT.

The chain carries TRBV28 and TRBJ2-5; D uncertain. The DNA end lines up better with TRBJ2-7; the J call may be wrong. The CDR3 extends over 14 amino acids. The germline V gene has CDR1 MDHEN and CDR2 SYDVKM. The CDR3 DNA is TGTACCGGCAGTTTATATGCAGATACCTACGAGCAGTACTTC. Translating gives CTGSLYADTYEQYF.

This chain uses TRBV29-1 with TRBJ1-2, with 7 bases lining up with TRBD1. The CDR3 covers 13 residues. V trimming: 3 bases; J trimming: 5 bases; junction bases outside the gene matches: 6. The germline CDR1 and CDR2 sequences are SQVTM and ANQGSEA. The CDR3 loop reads CSVEYTGAYGYTF. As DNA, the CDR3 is TGCAGCGTTGAGTACACAGGGGCGTATGGCTACACCTTC.

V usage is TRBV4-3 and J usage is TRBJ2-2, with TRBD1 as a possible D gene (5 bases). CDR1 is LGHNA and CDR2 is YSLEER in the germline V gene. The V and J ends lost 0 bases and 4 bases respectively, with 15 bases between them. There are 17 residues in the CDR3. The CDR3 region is CASSQDLLTDGTGELFF. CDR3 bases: TGCGCCAGCAGCCAAGATCTTTTGACAGATGGCACCGGGGAGCTGTTTTTT.

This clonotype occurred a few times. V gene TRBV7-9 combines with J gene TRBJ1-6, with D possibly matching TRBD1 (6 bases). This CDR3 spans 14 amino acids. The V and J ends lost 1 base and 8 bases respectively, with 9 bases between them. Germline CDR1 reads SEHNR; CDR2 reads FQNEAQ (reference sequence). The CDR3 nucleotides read TGTGCCAGCAGCTTAGTAAGGGGGGATTCACCCCTCCACTTT. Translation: CASSLVRGDSPLHF.

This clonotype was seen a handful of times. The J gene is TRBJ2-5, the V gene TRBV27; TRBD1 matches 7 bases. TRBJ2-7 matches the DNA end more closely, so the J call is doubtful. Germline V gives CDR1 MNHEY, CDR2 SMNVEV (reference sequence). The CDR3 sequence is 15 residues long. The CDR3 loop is CASSFSGTAPYEQYF. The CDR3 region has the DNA TGTGCCAGCAGTTTCTCCGGGACAGCCCCATACGAGCAGTACTTC.

The CDR3 region is CASSYRGRGTYNEQFF. Here the CDR3 DNA reads TGTGCCAGCAGTTACCGGGGACGGGGGACCTACAATGAGCAGTTCTTC. The gene calls are TRBV27 and TRBJ2-1; weak D call: TRBD2 (6 bases). The germline CDR1 and CDR2 sequences are MNHEY and SMNVEV (reference sequence). The CDR3 length is 16 residues. V dropped 4 bases and J dropped 2 bases, with 15 bases sitting between them.

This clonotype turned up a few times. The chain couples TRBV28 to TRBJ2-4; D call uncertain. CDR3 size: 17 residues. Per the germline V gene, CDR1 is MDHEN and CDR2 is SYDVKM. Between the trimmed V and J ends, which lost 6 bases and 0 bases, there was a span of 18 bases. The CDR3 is CASSHLTLTLAKNIQYF. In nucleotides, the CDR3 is TGTGCCAGCAGCCACTTAACACTAACACTAGCCAAAAACATTCAGTACTTC.

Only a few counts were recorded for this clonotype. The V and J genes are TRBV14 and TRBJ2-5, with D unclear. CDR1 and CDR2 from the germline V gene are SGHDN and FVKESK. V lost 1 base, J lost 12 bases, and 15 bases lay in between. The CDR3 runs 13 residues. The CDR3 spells CASSQAARTKEYF. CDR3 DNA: TGTGCCAGCAGCCAAGCAGCTCGGACCAAGGAGTACTTC.

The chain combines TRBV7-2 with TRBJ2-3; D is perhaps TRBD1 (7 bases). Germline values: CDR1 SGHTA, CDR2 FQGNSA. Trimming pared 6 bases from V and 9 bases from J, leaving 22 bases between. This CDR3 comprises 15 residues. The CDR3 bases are TGTGCCAGCAGTCTGGGGGGCTCCCAGGGGGACACGCAGTATTTT. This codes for CASSLGGSQGDTQYF.

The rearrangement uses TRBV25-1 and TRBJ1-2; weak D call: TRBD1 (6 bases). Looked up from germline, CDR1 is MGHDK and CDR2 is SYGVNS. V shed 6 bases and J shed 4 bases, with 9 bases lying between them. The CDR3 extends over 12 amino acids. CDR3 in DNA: TGTGCCAGCAGACGGGACATCTATGGCTACACCTTC. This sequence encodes CASRRDIYGYTF.

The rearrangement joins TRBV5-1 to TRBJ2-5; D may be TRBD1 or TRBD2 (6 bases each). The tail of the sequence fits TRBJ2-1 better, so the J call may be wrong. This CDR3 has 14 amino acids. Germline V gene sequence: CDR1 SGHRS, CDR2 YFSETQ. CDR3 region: CASSLNGGGRKQFF. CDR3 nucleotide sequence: TGCGCCAGCAGCCTCAATGGAGGGGGTCGCAAGCAGTTCTTC.

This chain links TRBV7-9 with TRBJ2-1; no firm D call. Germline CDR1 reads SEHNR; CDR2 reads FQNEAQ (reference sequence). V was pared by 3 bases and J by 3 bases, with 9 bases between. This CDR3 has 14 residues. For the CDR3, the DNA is TGTGCCAGCAGCTTTAAGTCTTTCTACAATGAGCAGTTCTTC. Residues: CASSFKSFYNEQFF.

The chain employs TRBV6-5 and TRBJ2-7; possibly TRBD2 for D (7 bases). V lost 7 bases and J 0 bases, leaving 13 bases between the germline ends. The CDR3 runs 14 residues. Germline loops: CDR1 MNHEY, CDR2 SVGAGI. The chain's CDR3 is CASMGGPPSYEQYF. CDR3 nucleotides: TGTGCCAGCATGGGGGGGCCCCCCTCCTACGAGCAGTACTTC.